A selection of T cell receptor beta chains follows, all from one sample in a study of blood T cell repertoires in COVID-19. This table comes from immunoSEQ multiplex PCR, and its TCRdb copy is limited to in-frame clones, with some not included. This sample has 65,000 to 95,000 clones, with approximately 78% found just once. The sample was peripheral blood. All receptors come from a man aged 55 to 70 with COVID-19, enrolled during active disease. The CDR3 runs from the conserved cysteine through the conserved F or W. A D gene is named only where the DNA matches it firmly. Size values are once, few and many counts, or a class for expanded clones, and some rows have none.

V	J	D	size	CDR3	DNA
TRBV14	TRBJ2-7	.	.	CASSQAWREQYF	TGTGCCAGCAGCCAAGCATGGAGGGAGCAGTACTTC
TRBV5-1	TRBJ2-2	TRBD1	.	CASSLAGTGFAGELFF	TGCGCCAGCAGCTTGGCTGGGACAGGGTTCGCCGGGGAGCTGTTTTTT
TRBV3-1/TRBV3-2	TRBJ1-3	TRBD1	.	CASSPRDRGSGNTIYF	TGTGCCAGCAGCCCCCGGGACAGGGGCTCTGGAAACACCATATATTTT
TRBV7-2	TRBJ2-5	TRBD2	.	CASSFVGLAGGETQYF	TGTGCCAGCAGCTTCGTTGGACTAGCGGGGGGGGAGACCCAGTACTTC
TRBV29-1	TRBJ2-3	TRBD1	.	CSDGQGTDTQYF	TGCAGCGACGGACAGGGCACAGATACGCAGTATTTT
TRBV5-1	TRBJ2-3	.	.	CASSLNRGGTNADTQYF	TGCGCCAGCAGCTTGAATCGGGGAGGCACTAATGCGGATACGCAGTATTTT
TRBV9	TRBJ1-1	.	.	CASSVAPVVNTEAFF	TGTGCCAGCAGCGTAGCCCCCGTTGTGAACACTGAAGCTTTCTTT
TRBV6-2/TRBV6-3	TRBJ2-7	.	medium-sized	CASSRTPGTFYEQYF	TGTGCCAGCAGTCGCACCCCCGGGACATTCTACGAGCAGTACTTC
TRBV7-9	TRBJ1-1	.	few	CASSVITEAFF	TGTGCCAGCAGCGTTATCACTGAAGCTTTCTTT
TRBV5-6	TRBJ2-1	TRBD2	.	CASSLEGLAGGSYNEQFF	TGTGCCAGCAGCTTGGAGGGACTAGCGGGAGGCTCCTACAATGAGCAGTTCTTC
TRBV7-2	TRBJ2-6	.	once	CASSLVGSISGANVLTF	TGTGCCAGCAGCTTAGTTGGGAGCATCTCTGGGGCCAACGTCCTGACTTTC
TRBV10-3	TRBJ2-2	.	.	CASLRGDPTGELFF	TGTGCCTCCCTTCGGGGAGACCCCACCGGGGAGCTGTTTTTT
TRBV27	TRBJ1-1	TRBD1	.	CASSSRQGEAFF	TGTGCCAGCAGTTCCCGACAGGGTGAAGCTTTCTTT
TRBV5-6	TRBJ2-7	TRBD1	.	CASSSGTGVLTYEQYF	TGTGCCAGCAGCTCCGGGACAGGGGTTCTAACCTACGAGCAGTACTTC
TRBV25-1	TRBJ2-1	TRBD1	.	CASSKQGNSYNEQFF	TGTGCCAGCAGTAAACAGGGGAACTCCTACAATGAGCAGTTCTTC
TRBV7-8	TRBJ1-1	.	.	CASSHSKGGAEAFF	TGTGCCAGCAGCCACTCGAAGGGCGGGGCTGAAGCTTTCTTT
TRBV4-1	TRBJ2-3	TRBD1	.	CASSLGQGTNTQYF	TGCGCCAGCAGCCTGGGACAGGGCACAAATACGCAGTATTTT
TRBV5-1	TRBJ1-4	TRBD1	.	CASSPGGGPNEKLFF	TGCGCCAGCAGCCCTGGAGGGGGCCCTAATGAAAAACTGTTTTTT
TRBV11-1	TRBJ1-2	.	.	CASSPKGARSNYGYTF	TGTGCCAGCAGCCCCAAAGGGGCGCGATCTAACTATGGCTACACCTTC
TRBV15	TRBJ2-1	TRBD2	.	CATAVGTINEQFF	TGTGCCACCGCCGTGGGGACTATCAATGAGCAGTTCTTC
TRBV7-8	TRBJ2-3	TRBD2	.	CASSTRLAGGTDTQYF	TGTGCCAGCAGCACCCGACTAGCGGGGGGCACAGATACGCAGTATTTT
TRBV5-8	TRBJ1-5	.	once	CASSSARRGAGQPQHF	TGTGCCAGCAGCTCAGCTAGGCGGGGGGCTGGTCAGCCCCAGCATTTT
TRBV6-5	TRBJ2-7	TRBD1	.	CASRLPGQGNEQYF	TGTGCCAGCAGACTACCGGGACAGGGAAACGAGCAGTACTTC
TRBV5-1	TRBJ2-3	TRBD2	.	CASRYGTSGYTDTQYF	TGCGCCAGCAGGTATGGGACTAGCGGGTACACAGATACGCAGTATTTT
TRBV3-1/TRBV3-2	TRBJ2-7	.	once	CASSQDRTSARSYEQYF	TGTGCCAGCAGCCAAGATCGTACCTCAGCGCGCTCCTACGAGCAGTACTTC
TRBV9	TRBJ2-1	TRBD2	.	CASSLGVSGGSEQFF	TGTGCCAGCAGCCTAGGGGTTAGCGGGGGTTCTGAGCAGTTCTTC
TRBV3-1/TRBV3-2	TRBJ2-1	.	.	CASSQDVGAWNEQFF	TGTGCCAGCAGCCAAGATGTAGGGGCCTGGAATGAGCAGTTCTTC
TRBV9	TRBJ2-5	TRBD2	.	CASSSTSGRGQETQYF	TGTGCCAGCAGCTCTACTAGCGGGAGAGGACAAGAGACCCAGTACTTC
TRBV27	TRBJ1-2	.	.	CASSLEPADYGYTF	TGTGCCAGCAGTTTAGAGCCCGCCGATTATGGCTACACCTTC
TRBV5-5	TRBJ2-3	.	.	CASSLHFDRLGDTQYF	TGTGCCAGCAGCTTACATTTCGACAGGCTGGGGGATACGCAGTATTTT
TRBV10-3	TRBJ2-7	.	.	CAISPSPSRTPPEQYF	TGTGCCATCAGCCCTAGCCCTAGCCGAACCCCTCCCGAGCAGTACTTC
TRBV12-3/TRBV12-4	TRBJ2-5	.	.	CAIGVGETQYF	TGTGCCATAGGGGTGGGAGAGACCCAGTACTTC
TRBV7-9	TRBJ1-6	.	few	CASSYYRDNNSPLHF	TGTGCCAGCAGCTATTACAGGGACAATAATTCACCCCTCCACTTT
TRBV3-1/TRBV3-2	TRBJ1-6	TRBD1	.	CASSQTGDSPLHF	TGTGCCAGCAGCCAAACAGGGGATTCACCCCTCCACTTT
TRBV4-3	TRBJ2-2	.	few	CASSREVVSRELFF	TGCGCCAGCAGCCGAGAGGTAGTCTCGAGGGAGCTGTTTTTT
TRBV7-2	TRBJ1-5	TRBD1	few	CASSPRTGNGQPQHF	TGTGCCAGCAGCCCCCGGACAGGGAATGGTCAGCCCCAGCATTTT
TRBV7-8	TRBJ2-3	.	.	CASSLEGLQGLSADTQYF	TGTGCCAGCAGCTTAGAAGGCCTGCAGGGACTCAGCGCAGATACGCAGTATTTT
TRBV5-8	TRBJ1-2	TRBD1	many	CASSLGRQGANPNYGYTF	TGTGCCAGCAGCTTGGGTCGCCAGGGGGCCAATCCGAACTATGGCTACACCTTC
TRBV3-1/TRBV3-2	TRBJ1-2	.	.	CASSQDRPQGSRGYTF	TGTGCCAGCAGCCAAGATCGTCCCCAGGGCTCGCGTGGCTACACCTTC
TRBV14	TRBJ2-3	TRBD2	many	CASSPGWGGPSYF	TGTGCCAGCAGCCCAGGCTGGGGGGGTCCATCATATTTT
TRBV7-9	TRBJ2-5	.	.	CATHPGLQETQYF	TGTGCCACCCATCCGGGACTTCAAGAGACCCAGTACTTC
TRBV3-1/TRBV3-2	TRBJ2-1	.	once	CASSTRRGSYNEQFF	TGTGCCAGCAGCACCCGTCGGGGATCCTACAATGAGCAGTTCTTC
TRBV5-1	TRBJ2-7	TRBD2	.	CASSGTSGSYEQYF	TGCGCCAGCAGCGGGACTAGCGGGAGCTACGAGCAGTACTTC
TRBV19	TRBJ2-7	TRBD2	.	CASSSSAGGPYEQYF	TGTGCCAGTAGTTCCTCCGCGGGGGGACCGTACGAGCAGTACTTC
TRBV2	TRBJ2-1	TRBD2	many	CASSRTSDGHNEQFF	TGTGCCAGCAGTAGGACTAGCGACGGTCACAATGAGCAGTTCTTC
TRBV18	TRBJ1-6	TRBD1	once	CASSPTGGQSPLHF	TGTGCCAGCTCACCCACAGGGGGCCAATCACCCCTCCACTTT
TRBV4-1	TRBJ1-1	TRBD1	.	CASSQDRGQRRNEAFF	TGCGCCAGCAGCCAAGATCGGGGACAGAGACGGAATGAAGCTTTCTTT
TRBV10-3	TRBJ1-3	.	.	CAISRGGASGNTIYF	TGTGCCATCAGTCGTGGGGGGGCCTCTGGAAACACCATATATTTT
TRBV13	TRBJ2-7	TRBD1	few	CASSRDRGLREQYF	TGTGCCAGCAGTCGGGACAGGGGGCTCCGGGAGCAGTACTTC
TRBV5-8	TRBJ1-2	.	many	CASSLRGSRGYTF	TGTGCCAGCAGCTTGAGAGGGAGTAGAGGCTACACCTTC
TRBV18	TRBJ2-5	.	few	CASSRSALGWETQYF	TGTGCCAGCTCAAGATCTGCTCTGGGCTGGGAGACCCAGTACTTC
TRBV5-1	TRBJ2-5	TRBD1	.	CASSLAGTGQETQYF	TGCGCCAGCAGCTTGGCCGGGACAGGGCAAGAGACCCAGTACTTC
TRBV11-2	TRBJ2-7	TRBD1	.	CASRPYRDRGFEREVGQYF	TGTGCCAGCAGACCATACCGGGACAGGGGTTTCGAACGAGAGGTCGGGCAGTACTTC
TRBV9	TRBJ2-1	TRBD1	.	CASSSEPGQGIGEQFF	TGTGCCAGCAGTTCCGAACCGGGACAGGGCATCGGTGAGCAGTTCTTC
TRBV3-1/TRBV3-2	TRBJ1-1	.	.	CASSNGQLNTEAFF	TGTGCCAGCAGCAACGGACAATTGAACACTGAAGCTTTCTTT
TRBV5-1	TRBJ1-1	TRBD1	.	CASSAGQLNTEAFF	TGCGCCAGCAGCGCGGGACAGCTGAACACTGAAGCTTTCTTT
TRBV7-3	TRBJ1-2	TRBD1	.	CASSTSGGGGYTF	TGTGCCAGCAGCACCTCAGGGGGAGGCGGCTACACCTTC
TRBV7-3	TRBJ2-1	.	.	CASSLTGGNNEQFF	TGTGCCAGCAGCTTAACCGGGGGAAACAATGAGCAGTTCTTC
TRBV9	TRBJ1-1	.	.	CASSVWSGALGNTEAFF	TGTGCCAGCAGCGTATGGTCAGGGGCGCTAGGGAACACTGAAGCTTTCTTT
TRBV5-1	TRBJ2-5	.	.	CASSRTGLQETQYF	TGCGCCAGCAGCCGGACGGGACTCCAAGAGACCCAGTACTTC